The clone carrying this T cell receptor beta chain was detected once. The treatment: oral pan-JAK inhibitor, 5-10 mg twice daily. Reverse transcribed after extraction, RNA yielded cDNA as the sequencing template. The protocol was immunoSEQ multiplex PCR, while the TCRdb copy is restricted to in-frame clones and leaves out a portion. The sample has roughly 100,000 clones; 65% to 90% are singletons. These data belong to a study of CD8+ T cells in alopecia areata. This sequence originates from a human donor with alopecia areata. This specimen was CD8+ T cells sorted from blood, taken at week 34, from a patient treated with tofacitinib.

CDR3 sequence (DNA): TGTGCCAGCAGCGGAGAGACCCAGTACTTC. Translated, it gives CASSGETQYF. V gene TRBV7-3 combines with J gene TRBJ2-5; D not resolved. The length of the CDR3 is 10 residues. The V gene's germline CDR1 is SGHTA and CDR2 FQGTGA. V was trimmed by 5 bases and J by 4 bases, leaving 2 bases between them.